This TCR beta chain was recorded in a study of blood T cell repertoires in COVID-19. Study at large: Some COVID-19 samples were acute and others convalescent; all came from the United States, Italy and Spain.

In assigning cohorts, the study relied on participant-reported clinical history. Trimming cost V 8 bases and J 1 base; bases outside gene matches: 6. The CDR3 is 15 amino acids. Germline V gives CDR1 SNHLY, CDR2 FYNNEI. TCRdb's table, derived via immunoSEQ multiplex PCR, lists solely in-frame clones and lacks some. The repertoire holds fewer than 250,000 clones, with roughly nine tenths as singletons. The rearrangement uses TRBV2 and TRBJ2-3; 10 bases match TRBD2. The sample comprised PBMCs or T cells enriched from blood (not recorded which). The sequence derives from a woman aged 18 to 35 who had recovered from COVID-19. DNA of the CDR3: TGTGCCAGCCAAGGGACTAGCGTAGGCACAGATACGCAGTATTTT. The encoded protein is CASQGTSVGTDTQYF.